This T cell receptor (beta chain) emerged from a study of T cells in localized non-small cell lung cancer. Findings and limits, study-wide: The study linked higher blood T cell density to longer overall survival. It was uninvolved adjacent lung that showed the highest T cell clonality, exceeding tumor.

CDR3 length: 15 amino acids. Trimming took 3 bases from V and 9 from J, leaving 18 bases between them. From germline, CDR1 is SEHNR and CDR2 FQNEAQ (reference sequence). Of note for this clone: Its antigen is as yet unknown.

Sequencing was performed with immunoSEQ multiplex PCR; in TCRdb, only in-frame clones are kept and a portion is missing. The repertoire holds fewer than 30,000 clones, with around 89% as singletons. The TCR sequence derives from a man aged 40 to 75 with stage II lung adenocarcinoma. The rearrangement uses TRBV7-9 and TRBJ2-1; possibly TRBD2 for D (6 bases). Sample: PBMCs, taken before any cancer treatment. The CDR3 protein is CASSFSGSYGGEQFF. The CDR3 DNA reads as TGTGCCAGCAGCTTCTCCGGGAGTTATGGGGGTGAGCAGTTCTTC. Together with reference TRBV7-9 and TRBJ2-1, the CDR3 gives the full variable domain: DTGVSQNPRHKITKRGQNVTFRCDPISEHNRLYWYRQTLGQGPEFLTYFQNEAQLEKSRLLSDRFSAERPKGSFSTLEIQRTEQGDSAMYLCASSFSGSYGGEQFFGPGTRLTVL.